The text below deals with one T cell receptor (beta chain). The antigen is not known. Germline CDR1 and CDR2: MRHNA and SNTAGT. V was pared by 6 bases and J by 3 bases, with 9 bases between. The CDR3 contains 14 residues. These transplant recipients had drug-resistant or recurrent cytomegalovirus infection. This sample was taken from a study of T cell therapy after organ transplantation. The overall study: T cells were expanded 2 to 3 weeks with 30 CMV class I/II epitopes. Regarding the study as a whole: In nonresponders, reduced coverage from low CD8+ yield may limit detected expansions.

The assay was immunoSEQ multiplex PCR, and TCRdb's table has in-frame clones only and misses some. Among over 1,500 clones listed, more than 75% were seen once. The gene calls are TRBV6-4 and TRBJ2-6; D is possibly TRBD1 (5 bases). The source was CD8+ T cells from blood, collected before autologous CMV-specific T cell therapy. This clonotype was obtained from a human patient who had received a solid organ transplant and had CMV disease. CDR3 residues: CASRAGFGANVLTF. In DNA, the CDR3 is TGTGCCAGCAGAGCAGGGTTTGGGGCCAACGTCCTGACTTTC.